Described below is a single T cell receptor beta chain sequence and its context. This clone's antigen is unknown. No base quality values were provided; no much bigger clone lies one nucleotide off. The data belong to a study of glioma-infiltrating T cells after dendritic cell vaccination (dated by TCRdb to about 2016). The study in broad terms: The cohort comprised about 15 glioblastoma patients from Phase I and II dendritic cell vaccination trials, 9 newly diagnosed and 6 with recurrent disease. Between about 2002 and 2013, the patients were given dendritic cell vaccination pulsed with autologous tumor lysate. To make the vaccine, monocyte-derived dendritic cells were cultured for approximately 7 days with IL-4 and GM-CSF and then pulsed overnight with autologous tumor lysate. Each patient got three intradermal injections of the dendritic cell vaccine, spaced at biweekly intervals, in the arm below the axilla. In glioblastoma patients vaccinated with dendritic cells, deep sequencing of TCR beta CDR3 regions served to measure tumor-infiltrating lymphocyte content and to compare repertoires between tumor and blood. TCR sequencing metrics, including TIL content and tumor-blood repertoire overlap, were correlated with survival after dendritic cell vaccination. What the authors observed across the whole study: The cohort was small and heterogeneous, with few patients having full blood and tumor sets and even fewer initial-recurrent tumor pairs. After dendritic cell vaccination, a higher estimated pretreatment TIL content predicted longer time to progression and longer overall survival. TCR clonality showed no direct relationship with survival, which suggests that a diverse polyclonal response may matter. The response model built on TCR overlap across three groups was characterized as speculative, with prospective validation still needed.

Based on the germline V gene, the CDR1 and CDR2 sequences are MRHNA and SNTAGT. The CDR3 numbers 17 residues from cysteine through phenylalanine. Only CDR3 DNA is held: 51 bases, read in frame from base 1. V loses 2 bases at its end and J loses 4 bases; junction bases beyond the gene matches: 11. The immunoSEQ assay amplified TCRB CDR3 regions from roughly 2 micrograms of genomic DNA, or from all available DNA when less than that amount was available. Multiplex PCR used 60 forward primers for TCR V beta segments and 13 reverse primers for J beta segments. To estimate reads per starting template, synthetic control templates were spiked into each sample at limiting dilution. The Illumina HiSeq System generated 87 bp sequencing reads. As for how the authors treated the data: PCR and sequencing errors were removed by a nearest neighbor algorithm that merged closely related sequences. TCR overlap was defined as the percentage of unique tumor TCR beta sequences that were also present in the same patient's peripheral blood. TCRdb took over this immuneACCESS table, retaining in-frame rearrangements with V and J assigned. Such tables are incomplete; in checked studies, under half of the missing clones stem from an unresolved V gene, and the remainder is unexplained. Clone size and V and J calls were adopted from that table, with D and trimming inferred from the DNA. Across this sample there are fewer than 25,000 clones, with about nine tenths seen only once. 2.5% to 3% of the sample goes to the ten largest clones.

The sample's time point, from its label and the paper: after dendritic cell vaccination, including at tumor progression/relapse. To be selected, patients needed enough residual fresh-frozen tumor tissue and more than two years of available survival data. None of the glioblastoma patients carried an isocitrate dehydrogenase mutation, although molecular status otherwise varied. PBMC were collected before vaccination, two weeks after the third vaccination, and at tumor progression when it occurred. The Qiagen DNeasy Blood extraction Kit was used to extract genomic DNA. The sequences come from blood, collected after dendritic cell vaccination. This receptor was obtained from a human donor with glioblastoma. The chain is encoded by TRBV6-4 joined to TRBJ2-3; 8 of the junction bases match TRBD2. The CDR3 sequence is CASSDHRRGLDADTQYF. The nucleotide sequence reads as follows: TGTGCCAGCAGTGACCACCGGAGGGGACTAGACGCAGATACGCAGTATTTT.